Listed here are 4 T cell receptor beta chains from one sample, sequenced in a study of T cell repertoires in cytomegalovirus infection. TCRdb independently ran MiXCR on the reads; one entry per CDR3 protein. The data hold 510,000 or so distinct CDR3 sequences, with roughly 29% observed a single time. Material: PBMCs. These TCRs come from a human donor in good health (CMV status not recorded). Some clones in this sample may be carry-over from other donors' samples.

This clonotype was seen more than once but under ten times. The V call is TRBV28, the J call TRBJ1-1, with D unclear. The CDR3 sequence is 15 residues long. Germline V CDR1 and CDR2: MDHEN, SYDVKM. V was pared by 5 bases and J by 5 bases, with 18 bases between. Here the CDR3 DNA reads TGTGCCAGCAGTCCTACGTGGCACCCGGGAACTGAAGCTTTCTTT. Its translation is CASSPTWHPGTEAFF.

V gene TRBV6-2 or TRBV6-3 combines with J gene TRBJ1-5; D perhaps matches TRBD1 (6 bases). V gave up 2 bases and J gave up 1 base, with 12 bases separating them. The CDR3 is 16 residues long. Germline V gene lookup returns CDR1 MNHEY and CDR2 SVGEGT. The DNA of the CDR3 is TGTGCCAGCAGTTACGGGGGCGGGTTCAGCAATCAGCCCCAGCATTTT. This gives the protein CASSYGGGFSNQPQHF.

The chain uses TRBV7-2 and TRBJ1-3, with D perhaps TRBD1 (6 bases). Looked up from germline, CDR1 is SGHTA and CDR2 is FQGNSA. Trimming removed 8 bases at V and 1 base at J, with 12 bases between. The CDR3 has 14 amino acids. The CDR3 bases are TGTGCCAGCCGTCGGGGGGCTTCTGGAAACACCATATATTTT. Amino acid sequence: CASRRGASGNTIYF.

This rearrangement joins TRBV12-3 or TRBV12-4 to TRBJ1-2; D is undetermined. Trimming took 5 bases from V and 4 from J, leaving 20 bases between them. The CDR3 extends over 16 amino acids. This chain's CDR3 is CASSLRRQAWGYGYTF. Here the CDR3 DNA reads TGTGCCAGCAGTCTCAGAAGGCAGGCTTGGGGCTATGGCTACACCTTC.